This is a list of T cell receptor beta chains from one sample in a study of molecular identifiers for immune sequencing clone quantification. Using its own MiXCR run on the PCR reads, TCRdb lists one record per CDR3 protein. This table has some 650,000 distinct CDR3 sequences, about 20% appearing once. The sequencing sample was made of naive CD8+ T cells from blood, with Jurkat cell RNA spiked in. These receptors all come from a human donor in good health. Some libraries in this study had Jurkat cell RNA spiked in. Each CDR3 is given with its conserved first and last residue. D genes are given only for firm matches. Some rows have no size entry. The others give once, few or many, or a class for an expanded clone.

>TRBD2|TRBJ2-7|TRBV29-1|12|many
TGCAGCGTGCTAGCGGGGACCTACGAGCAGTACTTC
CSVLAGTYEQYF
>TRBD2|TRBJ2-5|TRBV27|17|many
TGTGCCAGCAGTGTGACGGGACTAGCGGCCATCCAAGAGACCCAGTACTTC
CASSVTGLAAIQETQYF
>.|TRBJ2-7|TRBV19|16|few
TGTGCCAGTAGTGAGTATTTCTACGCCCTCCCCTACGAGCAGTACTTC
CASSEYFYALPYEQYF
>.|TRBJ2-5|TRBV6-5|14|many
TGTGCCAGCAGTAAACACGACTACCAAGAGACCCAGTACTTC
CASSKHDYQETQYF
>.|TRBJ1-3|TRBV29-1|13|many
TGCAGCGTTGGGCACTTCTCTGGAAACACCATATATTTT
CSVGHFSGNTIYF
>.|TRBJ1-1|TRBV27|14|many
TGTGCCAGCAGTTGGACAGAGGCGAACACTGAAGCTTTCTTT
CASSWTEANTEAFF
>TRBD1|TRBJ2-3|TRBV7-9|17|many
TGTGCCAGCAGTCCAAACTTCGGGACAGCAAGCACAGATACGCAGTATTTT
CASSPNFGTASTDTQYF
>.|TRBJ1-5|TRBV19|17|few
TGTGCCAGTAGTACCCTTTCAGGGGAGTATAGCAATCAGCCCCAGCATTTT
CASSTLSGEYSNQPQHF
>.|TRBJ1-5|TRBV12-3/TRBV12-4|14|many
TGTGCCAGCAGTTTAGGCCACAACAATCAGCCCCAGCATTTT
CASSLGHNNQPQHF
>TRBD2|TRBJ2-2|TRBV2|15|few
TGTGCCAGCAGTGGTGTCGGGAGGGGGACCGGGGAGCTGTTTTTT
CASSGVGRGTGELFF
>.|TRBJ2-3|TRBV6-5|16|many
TGTGCCAGCAGTTGGCTAACGGGGGGCCCCGGGGATACGCAGTATTTT
CASSWLTGGPGDTQYF
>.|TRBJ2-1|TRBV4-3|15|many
TGCGCCAGCAGCCAAGATTTAGGGCAGTCAAATGAGCAGTTCTTC
CASSQDLGQSNEQFF
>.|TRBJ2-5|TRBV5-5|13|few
TGTGCCAGCAGCCCACCGCAGGGAGAGACCCAGTACTTC
CASSPPQGETQYF
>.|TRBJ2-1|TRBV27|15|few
TGTGCCAGCAGTGTTAGGGGGGGCGGTAGTAATGAGCAGTTCTTC
CASSVRGGGSNEQFF
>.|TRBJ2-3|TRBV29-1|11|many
TGCAGCGTTATCGTGATAGATACGCAGTATTTT
CSVIVIDTQYF
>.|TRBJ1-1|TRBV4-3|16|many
TGCGCCAGCAGCCAAGATCTGCCTGTGAGGAACACTGAAGCTTTCTTT
CASSQDLPVRNTEAFF
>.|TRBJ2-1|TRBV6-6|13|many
TGTGCCAGCAGTTACTCGGCAGGGTATGAGCAGTTCTTC
CASSYSAGYEQFF
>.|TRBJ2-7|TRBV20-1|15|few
TGCAGTGCTAGAGATTTTGGCGGTTTTACCTACGAGCAGTACTTC
CSARDFGGFTYEQYF
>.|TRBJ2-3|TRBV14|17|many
TGTGCCAGCAGCCAATTTGGAGGGACGGGAAGCACAGATACGCAGTATTTT
CASSQFGGTGSTDTQYF
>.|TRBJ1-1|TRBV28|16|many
TGTGCCAGCAGTCCCCACCCGGCGGGGGTGAGCACTGAAGCTTTCTTT
CASSPHPAGVSTEAFF
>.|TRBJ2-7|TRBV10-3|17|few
TGTGCCATCAGTGAGTCGGACAACCCCTCGGACTCATACGAGCAGTACTTC
CAISESDNPSDSYEQYF
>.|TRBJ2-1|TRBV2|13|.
TGTGCCAGCAGTGAACTGGGGTACAATGAGCAGCTCTTC
CASSELGYNEQLF
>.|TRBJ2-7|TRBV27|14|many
TGTGCCAGCAGTTTAGGGGGCCGAGCCAACGAGCAGTACTTC
CASSLGGRANEQYF
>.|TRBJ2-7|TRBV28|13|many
TGTGCCAGCAGCCCTCCTGAGGGGTACGAGCAGTACTTC
CASSPPEGYEQYF
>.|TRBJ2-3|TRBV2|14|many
TGTGCCAGCAGTGAGACAGGCCGCAGGGATACGCAGTATTTT
CASSETGRRDTQYF
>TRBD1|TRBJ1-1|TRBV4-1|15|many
TGCGCCAGCAGCCTGGGGGACAGTTCGGACACTGAAGCTTTCTTT
CASSLGDSSDTEAFF
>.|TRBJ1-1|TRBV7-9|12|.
TGTGCCAGCAGCCGAGGGGGGCAGGAAGCTTTCTTT
CASSRGGQEAFF
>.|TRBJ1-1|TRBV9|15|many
TGTGCCAGCAGCCCCACCGGGACACCAAACACTGAAGCTTTCTTT
CASSPTGTPNTEAFF
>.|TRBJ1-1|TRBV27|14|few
TGTGCCAGCAGTTCCCCCCCGAGTAACACTGAAGCTTTCTTT
CASSSPPSNTEAFF
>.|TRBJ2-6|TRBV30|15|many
TGTGCCTGGAGCCTCGAACCGGGGGGGGCCAACGTCCTGACTTTC
CAWSLEPGGANVLTF
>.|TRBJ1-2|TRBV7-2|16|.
TGTGCCAGCAGCGAAGTTTCGACAGTCTTCTACTATGGCTACACCTTC
CASSEVSTVFYYGYTF
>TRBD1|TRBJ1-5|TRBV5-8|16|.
TGTGCCAGCAGCTCAACCTGGGACAGGAGTGATCAGCCCCAGCATTTT
CASSSTWDRSDQPQHF
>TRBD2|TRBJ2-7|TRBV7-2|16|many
TGTGCCAGCAGCCCTGGGACTAGCGCTCCCATACACGAGCAGTACTTC
CASSPGTSAPIHEQYF
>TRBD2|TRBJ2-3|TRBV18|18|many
TGTGCCAGCTCACCACCTCGGGGTAGCGGGGGGGCGGAAGATACGCAGTATTTT
CASSPPRGSGGAEDTQYF
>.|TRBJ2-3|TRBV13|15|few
TGTGCCAGCAGCTTGCCTAGCGCATCTCAAGATACGCAGTATTTT
CASSLPSASQDTQYF
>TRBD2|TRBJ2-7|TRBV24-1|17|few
TGTGCCACCAGTGATTCACAGGGATCGGGAGGGCCGTACGAGCAGTACTTC
CATSDSQGSGGPYEQYF
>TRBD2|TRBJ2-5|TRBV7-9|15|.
TGTGCCAGCAGCTTAGGGCGGGAGTGGGGAGAGACCCAGTACTTC
CASSLGREWGETQYF
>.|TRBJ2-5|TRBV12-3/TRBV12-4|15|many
TGTGCCAGCAGTTACCTTCTGTTTAGGCAAGAGACCCAGTACTTC
CASSYLLFRQETQYF
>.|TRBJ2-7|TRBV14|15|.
TGTGCCAGCAGCCAAGATTCCTTAGGCCCCTACGAGCAGTACTTC
CASSQDSLGPYEQYF
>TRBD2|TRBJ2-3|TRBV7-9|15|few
TGTACCAGCAGCCAGCTAGCGGGAGTTTCAGATACGCAGTATTTT
CTSSQLAGVSDTQYF
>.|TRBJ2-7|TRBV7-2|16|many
TGTGCCAGCAGCTTGTCCCCCCCTGGGGAACTCCCCAAGCAGTACTTC
CASSLSPPGELPKQYF